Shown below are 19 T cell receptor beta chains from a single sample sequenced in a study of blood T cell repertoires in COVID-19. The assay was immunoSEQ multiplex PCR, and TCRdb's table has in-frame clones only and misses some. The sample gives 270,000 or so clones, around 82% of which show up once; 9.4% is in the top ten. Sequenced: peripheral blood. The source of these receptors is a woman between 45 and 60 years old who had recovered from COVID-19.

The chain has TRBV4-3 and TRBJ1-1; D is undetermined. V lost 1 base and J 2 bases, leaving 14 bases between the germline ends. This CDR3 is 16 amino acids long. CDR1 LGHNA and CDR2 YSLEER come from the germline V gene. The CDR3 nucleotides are TGCGCCAGCAGCCAAGGGGAGTGGTTGACCAACACTGAAGCTTTCTTT. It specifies CASSQGEWLTNTEAFF.

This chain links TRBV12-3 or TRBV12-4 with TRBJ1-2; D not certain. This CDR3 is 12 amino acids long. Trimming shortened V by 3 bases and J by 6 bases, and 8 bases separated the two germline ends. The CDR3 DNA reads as TGTGCCAGCAGTTTCGGAGGAAATGGCTACACCTTC. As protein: CASSFGGNGYTF.

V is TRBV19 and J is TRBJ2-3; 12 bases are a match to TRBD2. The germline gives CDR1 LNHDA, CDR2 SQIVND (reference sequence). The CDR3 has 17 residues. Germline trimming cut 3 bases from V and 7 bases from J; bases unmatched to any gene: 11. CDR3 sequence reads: CASSISRLAGAQNTQYF. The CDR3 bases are TGTGCCAGTAGTATCTCTCGACTAGCGGGAGCGCAAAATACGCAGTATTTT.

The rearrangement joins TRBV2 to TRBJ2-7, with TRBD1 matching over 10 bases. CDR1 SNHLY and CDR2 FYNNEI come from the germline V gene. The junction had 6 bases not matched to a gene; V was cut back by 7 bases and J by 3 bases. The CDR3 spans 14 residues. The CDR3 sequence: CASNRRDRGYEQYF. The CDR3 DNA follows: TGTGCCAGCAACCGCCGGGACAGGGGCTACGAGCAGTACTTC.

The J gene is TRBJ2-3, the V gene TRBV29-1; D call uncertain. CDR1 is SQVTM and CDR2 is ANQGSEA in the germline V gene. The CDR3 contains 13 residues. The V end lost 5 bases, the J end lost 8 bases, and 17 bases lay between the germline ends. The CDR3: CSVSELRLVTQYF. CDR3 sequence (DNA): TGCAGCGTTTCGGAACTACGCCTCGTTACGCAGTATTTT.

Here the CDR3 DNA reads TGTGCCAGCAGCTTGCAACAGGCGAACACTGAAGCTTTCTTT. This translates into CASSLQQANTEAFF. The chain links TRBV5-8 to TRBJ1-1; weak D call: TRBD1 (5 bases). Deletions cut 1 base from V and 1 base from J, with 8 bases between. The CDR3 spans 14 residues. The germline gives CDR1 SGHTS, CDR2 YDEGEE.

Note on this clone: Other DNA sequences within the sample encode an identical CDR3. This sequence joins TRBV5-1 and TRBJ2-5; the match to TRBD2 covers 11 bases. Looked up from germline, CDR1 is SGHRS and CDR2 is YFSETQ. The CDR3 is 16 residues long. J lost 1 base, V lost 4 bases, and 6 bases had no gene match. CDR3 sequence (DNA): TGCGCCAGCAGCCCCGGACTAGCGGGTGTCCAAGAGACCCAGTACTTC. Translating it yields CASSPGLAGVQETQYF.

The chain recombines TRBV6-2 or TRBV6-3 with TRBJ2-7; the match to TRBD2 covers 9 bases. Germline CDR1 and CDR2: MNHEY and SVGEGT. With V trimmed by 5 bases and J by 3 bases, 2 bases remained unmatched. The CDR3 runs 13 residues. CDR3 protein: CASSVAGVYEQYF. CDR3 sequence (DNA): TGTGCCAGCAGTGTAGCGGGGGTCTACGAGCAGTACTTC.

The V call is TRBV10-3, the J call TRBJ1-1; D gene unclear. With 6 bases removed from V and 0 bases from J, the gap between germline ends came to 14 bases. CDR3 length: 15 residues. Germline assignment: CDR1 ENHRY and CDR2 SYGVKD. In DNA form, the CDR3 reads TGTGCCATCAGAGCCGGGAGGGAAATGAACACTGAAGCTTTCTTT. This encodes CAIRAGREMNTEAFF.

CDR3 in DNA: TGTGCCAGCAGCTTAGATCAAGGGACTAGCGGGACGGGTGAGCAGTTCTTC. Protein product: CASSLDQGTSGTGEQFF. The chain has TRBV11-3 and TRBJ2-1; 13 bases align to TRBD2. V shed 0 bases and J 9 bases; nucleotides not matched to a gene: 8. Germline lookup yields CDR1 SGHNT and CDR2 YENEEA. This CDR3 is 17 amino acids long.

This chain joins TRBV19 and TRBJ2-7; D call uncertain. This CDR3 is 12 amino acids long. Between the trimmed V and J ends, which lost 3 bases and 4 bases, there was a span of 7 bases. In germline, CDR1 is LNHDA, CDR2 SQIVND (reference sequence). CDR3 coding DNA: TGTGCCAGTAGTATGACCGGGTACGAGCAGTACTTC. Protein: CASSMTGYEQYF.

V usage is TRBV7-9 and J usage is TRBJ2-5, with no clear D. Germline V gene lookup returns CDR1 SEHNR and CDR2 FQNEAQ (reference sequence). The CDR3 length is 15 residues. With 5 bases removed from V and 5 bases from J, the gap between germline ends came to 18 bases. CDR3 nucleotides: TGTGCCAGCAGCCCGGTTGTCTCCGGTCGTGAGACCCAGTACTTC. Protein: CASSPVVSGRETQYF.

CDR3 nucleotide sequence: TGTGCCAGCAGTTCCCCGATGGGACAGGGGTCCTCTGGGGCCAACGTCCTGACTTTC. Protein sequence: CASSSPMGQGSSGANVLTF. The genes are TRBV27 and TRBJ2-6, with 10 bases fitting TRBD1. Unmatched junction bases numbered 9, after V lost 4 bases and J lost 0 bases. This CDR3 contains 19 residues. In germline, CDR1 is MNHEY, CDR2 SMNVEV (reference sequence).

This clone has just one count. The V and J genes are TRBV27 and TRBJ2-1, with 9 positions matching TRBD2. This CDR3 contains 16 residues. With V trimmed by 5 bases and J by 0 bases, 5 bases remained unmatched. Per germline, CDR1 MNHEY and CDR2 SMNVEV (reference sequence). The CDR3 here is CASSVSGSSSYNEQFF. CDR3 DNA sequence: TGTGCCAGCAGTGTTAGCGGGAGTAGCTCCTACAATGAGCAGTTCTTC.

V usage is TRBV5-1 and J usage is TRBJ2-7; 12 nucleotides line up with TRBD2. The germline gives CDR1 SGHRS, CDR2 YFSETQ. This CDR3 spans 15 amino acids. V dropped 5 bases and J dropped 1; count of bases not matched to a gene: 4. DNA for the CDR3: TGCGCCAGCAGTTGGACTAGCGGGGAGTCCTACGAGCAGTACTTC. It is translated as CASSWTSGESYEQYF.

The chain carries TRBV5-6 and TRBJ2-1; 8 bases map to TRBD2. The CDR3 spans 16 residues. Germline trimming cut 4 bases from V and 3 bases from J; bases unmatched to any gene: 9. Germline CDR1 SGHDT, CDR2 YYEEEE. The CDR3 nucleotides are TGTGCCAGCAGCCGGTTAAGCGGGAGCAACTACAATGAGCAGTTCTTC. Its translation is CASSRLSGSNYNEQFF.

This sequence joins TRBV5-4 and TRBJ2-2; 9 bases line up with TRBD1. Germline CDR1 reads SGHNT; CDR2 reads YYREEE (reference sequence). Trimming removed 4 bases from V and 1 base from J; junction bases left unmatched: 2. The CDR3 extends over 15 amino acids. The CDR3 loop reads CASSPGQGNTGELFF. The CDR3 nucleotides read TGTGCCAGCAGCCCGGGACAGGGGAACACCGGGGAGCTGTTTTTT.

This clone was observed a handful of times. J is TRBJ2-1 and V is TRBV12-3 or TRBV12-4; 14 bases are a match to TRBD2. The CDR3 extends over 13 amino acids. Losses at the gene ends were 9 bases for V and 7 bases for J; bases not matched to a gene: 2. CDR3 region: CASRLAGGNEQFF. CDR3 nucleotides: TGTGCCAGTCGACTAGCGGGGGGGAATGAGCAGTTCTTC.

CDR3 nucleotide sequence: TGTGCCAGCAGGGCCCCCCTGGGGAGCAACACTGAAGCTTTCTTT. As protein: CASRAPLGSNTEAFF. The chain recombines TRBV28 with TRBJ1-1; D not resolved. The germline V gene encodes CDR1 MDHEN and CDR2 SYDVKM. The ends were cut back, 6 bases at V and 2 bases at J, with 16 bases in the middle. CDR3 length: 15 amino acids.